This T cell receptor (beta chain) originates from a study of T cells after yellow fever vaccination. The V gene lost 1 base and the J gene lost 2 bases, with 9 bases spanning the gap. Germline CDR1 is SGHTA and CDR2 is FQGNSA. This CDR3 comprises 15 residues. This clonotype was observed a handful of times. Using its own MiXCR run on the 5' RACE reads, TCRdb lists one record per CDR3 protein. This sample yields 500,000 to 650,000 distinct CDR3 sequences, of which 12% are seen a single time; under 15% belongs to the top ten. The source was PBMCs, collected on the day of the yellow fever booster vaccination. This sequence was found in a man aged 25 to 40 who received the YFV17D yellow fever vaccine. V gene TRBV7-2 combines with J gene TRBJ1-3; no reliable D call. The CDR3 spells CASSLGTLPGNTIYF. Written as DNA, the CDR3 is TGTGCCAGCAGCTTAGGGACCTTGCCTGGAAACACCATATATTTT.